This T cell receptor (beta chain) was documented in a study of identifying expanded T cells in peripheral blood. With respect to this clone: Its target is not known.

No infections or other immune events were documented during collection. The CDR3 extends over 14 amino acids. Trimming removed 6 bases from V and 6 bases from J; junction bases left unmatched: 9. Germline V gene sequence: CDR1 MNHNY, CDR2 SVGAGI (reference sequence). General study points: Clone count variance between roughly 2-week samples rose with total template count. Technical replicates showed around 1.2 changed clones; about 2 weeks around 15; four weeks 19.

The table came from immunoSEQ multiplex PCR; TCRdb's copy has only in-frame clones and leaves some out. This sample has around 99,000 clones, with 88% found just once. The genes are TRBV6-6 and TRBJ1-1; 8 bases are shared with TRBD1. The sample comprised blood. The source of this sequence is a person aged 18 to 75 in good health. The CDR3 here is CASRNQGAVAEAFF. CDR3 DNA sequence: TGTGCCAGCAGGAACCAGGGGGCGGTGGCTGAAGCTTTCTTT.